This record looks at one TCR beta chain sequence and its context. The data were taken from a study of T cell responses to AZD1222 COVID-19 vaccine. V was clipped by 3 bases and J by 1 base, with 13 bases between them. This CDR3 has 15 amino acids. Germline V CDR1 and CDR2: SGHDT, YYEEEE. Profiled with immunoSEQ multiplex PCR; TCRdb holds only in-frame clones, not every one. Among around 130,000 clones, around nine tenths were seen once, and the ten largest hold around 4.4%. The sample here was peripheral blood, taken 28 days after the second dose of the MenACWY control vaccine. The sequence was obtained from an adult who received the MenACWY meningococcal vaccine as a control. The chain recombines TRBV5-6 with TRBJ2-5; maybe TRBD1 (6 bases). CDR3 amino acids: CASSYLGQSQETQYF. Here the CDR3 DNA reads TGTGCCAGCAGCTACCTTGGACAGTCCCAAGAGACCCAGTACTTC.